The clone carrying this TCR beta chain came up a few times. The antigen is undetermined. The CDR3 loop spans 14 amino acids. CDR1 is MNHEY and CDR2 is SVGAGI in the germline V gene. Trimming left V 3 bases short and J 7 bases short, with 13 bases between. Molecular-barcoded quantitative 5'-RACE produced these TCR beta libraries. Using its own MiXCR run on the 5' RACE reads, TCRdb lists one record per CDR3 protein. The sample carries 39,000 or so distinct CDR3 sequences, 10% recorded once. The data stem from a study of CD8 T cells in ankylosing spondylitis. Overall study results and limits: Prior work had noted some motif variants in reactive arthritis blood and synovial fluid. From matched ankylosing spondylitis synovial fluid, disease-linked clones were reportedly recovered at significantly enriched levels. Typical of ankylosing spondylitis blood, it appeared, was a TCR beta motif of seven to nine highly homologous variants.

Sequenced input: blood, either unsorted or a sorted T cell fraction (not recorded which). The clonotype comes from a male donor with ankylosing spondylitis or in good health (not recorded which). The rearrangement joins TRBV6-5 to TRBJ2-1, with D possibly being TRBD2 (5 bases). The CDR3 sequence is CASSYQRRLNEQFF. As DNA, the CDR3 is TGTGCCAGCAGTTATCAGCGGAGGTTAAATGAGCAGTTCTTC.